This is a list of T cell receptor beta chains from one sample in a study of sequential checkpoint blockade in melanoma. Sequenced by immunoSEQ multiplex PCR; TCRdb stores in-frame clones only, minus some. Of 15,000 to 20,000 clones listed, around four fifths are singletons. The sample consisted of CD8+ T cells sorted from blood (inferred from file names), taken from a patient given nivolumab and ipilimumab in sequence. These receptors came from a human donor with melanoma. CDR3s include the opening cysteine and the closing phenylalanine or tryptophan. The D gene is left open where the match is weak. Only some rows state a clone size, as once, few, many or a class for expanded clones.

>TRBV7-6|-|TRBD1|TRBJ2-1
CASREDRGTSYNEQFF
TGTGCCAGCAGGGAGGACAGGGGAACCTCCTACAATGAGCAGTTCTTC
>TRBV28|-|-|TRBJ2-2
CASTSWVRETGELFF
TGTGCCAGCACCAGTTGGGTGAGGGAAACCGGGGAGCTGTTTTTT
>TRBV6-5|-|TRBD2|TRBJ2-7
CARKLAGSYEQYF
TGTGCCAGGAAGCTAGCGGGCTCCTACGAGCAGTACTTC
>TRBV27|-|-|TRBJ2-7
CASTGQAGNEQYF
TGTGCCAGCACGGGACAAGCGGGGAACGAGCAGTACTTC
>TRBV27|once|-|TRBJ2-7
CASSLRAGREQYF
TGTGCCAGCAGTTTAAGGGCAGGGAGGGAGCAGTACTTC
>TRBV7-8|-|-|TRBJ1-5
CASSFWGGNNQPQHF
TGTGCCAGCAGCTTTTGGGGAGGGAACAATCAGCCCCAGCATTTT
>TRBV7-6|-|-|TRBJ2-1
CASSLTAGTKDNEQFF
TGTGCCAGCAGCCTAACCGCCGGGACAAAGGACAATGAGCAGTTCTTC
>TRBV30|-|-|TRBJ1-5
CAWSVRQGYEPQHF
TGTGCCTGGAGTGTACGGCAGGGCTATGAGCCCCAGCATTTT
>TRBV5-8|-|TRBD2|TRBJ2-2
CASSPGTGGSTGELFF
TGTGCCAGCAGCCCAGGGACCGGGGGGAGTACCGGGGAGCTGTTTTTT
>TRBV19|-|-|TRBJ1-1
CATHMGGTEAFF
TGTGCCACACACATGGGGGGCACTGAAGCTTTCTTT
>TRBV2|-|-|TRBJ1-1
CASSEVTTNTEAFF
TGTGCCAGCAGTGAAGTTACTACGAACACTGAAGCTTTCTTT
>TRBV4-1|-|-|TRBJ1-1
CASSQDTGNTEAFF
TGCGCCAGCAGCCAAGATACCGGGAACACTGAAGCTTTCTTT
>TRBV11-1|-|TRBD1|TRBJ2-7
CASSYPQGVVNEQYF
TGTGCCAGCAGCTACCCACAGGGGGTTGTCAACGAGCAGTACTTC
>TRBV9|-|TRBD2|TRBJ2-7
CASSVGGQAGGPLNEQYF
TGTGCCAGCAGCGTAGGTGGGCAGGCGGGAGGGCCCTTGAACGAGCAGTACTTC
>TRBV2|-|TRBD1|TRBJ1-1
CASSAGQGYTEAFF
TGTGCCAGCAGTGCGGGACAGGGCTACACTGAAGCTTTCTTT
>TRBV12-2|-|-|TRBJ1-5
CALSGVQPQHF
TGTGCCCTGTCGGGGGTCCAGCCCCAGCATTTT
>TRBV29-1|-|TRBD1|TRBJ2-7
CSVEKQRQGAGYEQYF
TGCAGCGTTGAAAAACAGAGACAGGGGGCGGGGTACGAGCAGTACTTC
>TRBV6-5|-|-|TRBJ2-1
CASSPGWEIYNEQFF
TGTGCCAGCAGTCCAGGGTGGGAAATCTACAATGAGCAGTTCTTC
>TRBV14|few|-|TRBJ2-1
CASSPRVSNNEQFF
TGTGCCAGCAGCCCCAGGGTTTCTAACAATGAGCAGTTCTTC
>TRBV10-3|-|TRBD1|TRBJ2-7
CAISEGGQGTYEQYF
TGTGCCATCAGTGAGGGGGGACAGGGAACCTACGAGCAGTACTTC
>TRBV5-4|-|-|TRBJ1-1
CASSAMDSHGTEAFF
TGTGCCAGCAGCGCGATGGACAGCCACGGCACTGAAGCTTTCTTT
>TRBV7-2|-|TRBD1|TRBJ2-7
CASSPGTGLYEQYF
TGTGCCAGCAGCCCCGGGACAGGGTTATACGAGCAGTACTTC
>TRBV19|-|-|TRBJ1-1
CASNQRVNTEAFF
TGTGCCAGTAACCAGCGAGTGAACACTGAAGCTTTCTTT
>TRBV5-1|-|TRBD2|TRBJ2-7
CASSPGGGEQYF
TGCGCCAGCAGCCCCGGGGGGGGCGAGCAGTACTTC
>TRBV19|-|TRBD2|TRBJ2-1
CASSSSSGRLNEQFF
TGTGCCAGTAGCAGCTCTAGCGGGAGGTTGAATGAGCAGTTCTTC